This T cell receptor (beta chain) comes out of a study of blood T cell repertoires in COVID-19. At the level of the study: The samples span acute and convalescent COVID-19 from the United States, Italy and Spain.

Profiling relied on immunoSEQ multiplex PCR, and the TCRdb table lists in-frame clones only, not all of them. This sample carries a few hundred thousand clones, 70% to 90% of them seen once, and the ten largest clones take 0.8% to 0.9%. V lost 0 bases to trimming and J lost 3 bases; unmatched junction nucleotides: 3. Germline CDR1 KGHDR, CDR2 SFDVKD. The CDR3 length is 16 residues. The V call is TRBV24-1, the J call TRBJ2-1, with TRBD2 matching 8 bases. The clonotype was recovered from a man between 18 and 35 years old with COVID-19, enrolled during active disease. Sequencing input: peripheral blood. CDR3 sequence reads: CATSDLGLAGYNEQFF. Written as DNA, the CDR3 is TGTGCCACCAGTGATTTGGGGCTAGCGGGCTACAATGAGCAGTTCTTC.